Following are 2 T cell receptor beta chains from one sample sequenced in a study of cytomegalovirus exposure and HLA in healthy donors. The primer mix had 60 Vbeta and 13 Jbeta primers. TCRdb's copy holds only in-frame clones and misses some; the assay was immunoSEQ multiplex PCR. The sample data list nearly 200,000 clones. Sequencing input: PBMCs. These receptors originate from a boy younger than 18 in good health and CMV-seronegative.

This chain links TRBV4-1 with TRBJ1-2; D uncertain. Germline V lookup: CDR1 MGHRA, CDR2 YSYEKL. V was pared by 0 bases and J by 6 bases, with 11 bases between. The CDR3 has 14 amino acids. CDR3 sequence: CASSQENRVDGYTF. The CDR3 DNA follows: TGCGCCAGCAGCCAAGAAAACCGGGTAGATGGCTACACCTTC.

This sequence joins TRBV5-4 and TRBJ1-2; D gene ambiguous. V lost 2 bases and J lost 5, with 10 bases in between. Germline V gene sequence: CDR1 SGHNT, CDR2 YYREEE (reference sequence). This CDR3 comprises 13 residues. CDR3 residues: CASSLNLRYGYTF. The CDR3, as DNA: TGTGCCAGCAGCTTAAACCTGCGGTATGGCTACACCTTC.